The 9 T cell receptor beta chains reported below all come from one sample, sequenced in a study of cytomegalovirus exposure and HLA in healthy donors. The primer mix had 60 Vbeta and 13 Jbeta primers. Generated by immunoSEQ multiplex PCR, the TCRdb table keeps only in-frame clones and is missing some. The sample shows some 98,000 clones, about 81% of them seen only once. The sample consisted of PBMCs. These receptors all come from a man aged 40-50 years in good health and CMV-seronegative.

The chain combines TRBV2 with TRBJ2-5; D ambiguous. The CDR3 is 15 amino acids. CDR1 is SNHLY and CDR2 is FYNNEI in the germline V gene. V was cut by 5 bases and J by 3 bases, with 16 bases left in between. The DNA of the CDR3 is TGTGCCAGCAGTAGGTTAGGAGTAACCGAAGAGACCCAGTACTTC. It codes for CASSRLGVTEETQYF. The full variable domain, rest sourced from reference TRBV2 and TRBJ2-5, is EPEVTQTPSHQVTQMGQEVILRCVPISNHLYFYWYRQILGQKVEFLVSFYNNEISEKSEIFDDQFSVERPDGSNFTLKIRSTKLEDSAMYFCASSRLGVTEETQYFGPGTRLLVL.

This sequence joins TRBV28 and TRBJ1-6, with D unclear. Between the trimmed V and J ends, which lost 3 bases and 7 bases, there was a span of 13 bases. The germline V gene has CDR1 MDHEN and CDR2 SYDVKM. The CDR3 has 15 amino acids. As DNA, the CDR3 is TGTGCCAGCAGTTTCGGCCCCGAGGGCAATTCACCCCTCCACTTT. Translation: CASSFGPEGNSPLHF. The full variable domain, rest sourced from reference TRBV28 and TRBJ1-6, is DVKVTQSSRYLVKRTGEKVFLECVQDMDHENMFWYRQDPGLGLRLIYFSYDVKMKEKGDIPEGYSVSREKKERFSLILESASTNQTSMYLCASSFGPEGNSPLHFGNGTRLTVT.

The rearrangement joins TRBV18 to TRBJ1-2; D unclear. The germline V gene encodes CDR1 KGHSH and CDR2 LQKENI. V gave up 4 bases and J gave up 8 bases, with 20 bases separating them. CDR3 length: 15 residues. This chain's CDR3 is CASSLGSDVQGGYTF. The CDR3 DNA reads as TGTGCCAGCTCACTCGGGTCCGACGTTCAAGGAGGCTACACCTTC.

The chain recombines TRBV5-6 with TRBJ2-5, with a tentative D call TRBD1 (7 bases). Between the trimmed V and J ends, which lost 1 base and 5 bases, there was a span of 15 bases. CDR1 is SGHDT, CDR2 YYEEEE, per germline. The CDR3 length is 15 residues. The CDR3: CASSLRTGGMETQYF. CDR3 sequence (DNA): TGTGCCAGCAGCTTGCGGACAGGCGGGATGGAGACCCAGTACTTC.

This sequence joins TRBV19 and TRBJ2-5; the D gene is possibly TRBD2 (5 bases). V was shortened by 4 bases and J by 0 bases, with 15 bases between the two germline ends. The CDR3 totals 16 residues. In germline, CDR1 is LNHDA, CDR2 SQIVND (reference sequence). For the CDR3, the DNA is TGTGCCAGTAGTACCCCGAGGACTGCAAACCAAGAGACCCAGTACTTC. Protein: CASSTPRTANQETQYF.

The CDR3 coding sequence is TGTGCCAGCAGCGTAGTTTTGGACAGCAAGTATGGCTACACCTTC. This codes for CASSVVLDSKYGYTF. The V call is TRBV9, the J call TRBJ1-2, with D tentatively TRBD1 (6 bases). The CDR3 covers 15 residues. The germline gives CDR1 SGDLS, CDR2 YYNGEE. The V and J ends lost 0 bases and 5 bases respectively, with 14 bases between them.

The chain recombines TRBV5-5 with TRBJ2-5; D is unclear. V was cut by 0 bases and J by 4 bases, with 10 bases left in between. This CDR3 region has 14 residues. Germline CDR1 reads SGHKS; CDR2 reads YYEKEE (reference sequence). The CDR3 nucleotides are TGTGCCAGCAGCTTGGAACCGAGTCTAGAGACCCAGTACTTC. This sequence encodes CASSLEPSLETQYF.

The chain couples TRBV6-5 to TRBJ1-6; 7 bases match TRBD1. Germline loops: CDR1 MNHEY, CDR2 SVGAGI. The length of the CDR3 is 15 residues. V dropped 4 bases and J dropped 15; count of bases not matched to a gene: 15. In DNA form, the CDR3 reads TGTGCCAGCAGTTCCCAGACAGGGCTTCTGGGATTCCTCCACTTT. It codes for CASSSQTGLLGFLHF.

The rearrangement links TRBV5-1 to TRBJ1-6; tentatively, D is TRBD1 (6 bases). The germline gives CDR1 SGHRS, CDR2 YFSETQ. With 0 bases removed from V and 9 bases from J, the gap between germline ends came to 10 bases. This CDR3 has 14 amino acids. CDR3 coding DNA: TGCGCCAGCAGCTTGGATCTACAGGGTTCACCCCTCCACTTT. The encoded protein is CASSLDLQGSPLHF.